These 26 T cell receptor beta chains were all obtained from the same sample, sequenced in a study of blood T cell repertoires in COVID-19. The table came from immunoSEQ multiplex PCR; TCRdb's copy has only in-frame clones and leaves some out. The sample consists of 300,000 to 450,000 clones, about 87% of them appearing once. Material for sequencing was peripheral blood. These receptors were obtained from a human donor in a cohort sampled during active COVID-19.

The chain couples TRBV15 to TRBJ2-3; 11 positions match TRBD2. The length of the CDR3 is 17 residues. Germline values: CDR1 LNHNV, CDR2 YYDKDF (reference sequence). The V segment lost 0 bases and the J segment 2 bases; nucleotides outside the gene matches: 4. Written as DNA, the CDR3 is TGTGCCACCAGCAGAGATGCACTAGCGGGGGACACAGATACGCAGTATTTT. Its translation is CATSRDALAGDTDTQYF. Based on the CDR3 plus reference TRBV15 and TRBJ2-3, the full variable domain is DAMVIQNPRYQVTQFGKPVTLSCSQTLNHNVMYWYQQKSSQAPKLLFHYYDKDFNNEADTPDNFQSRRPNTSFCFLDIRSPGLGDTAMYLCATSRDALAGDTDTQYFGPGTRLTVL.

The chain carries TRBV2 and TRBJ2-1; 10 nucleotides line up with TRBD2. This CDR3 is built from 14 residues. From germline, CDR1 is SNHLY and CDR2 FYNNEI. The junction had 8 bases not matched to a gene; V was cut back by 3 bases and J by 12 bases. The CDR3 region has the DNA TGTGCCAGCAGTGATAGAGCGGGAGGGGGGTCGCAGTTCTTC. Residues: CASSDRAGGGSQFF.

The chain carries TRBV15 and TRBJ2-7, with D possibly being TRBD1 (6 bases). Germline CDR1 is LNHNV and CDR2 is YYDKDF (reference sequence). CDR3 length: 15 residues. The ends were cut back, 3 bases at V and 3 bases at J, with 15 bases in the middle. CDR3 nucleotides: TGTGCCACCAGCAGGGGGCTCGACAGGCTCTACGAGCAGTACTTC. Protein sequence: CATSRGLDRLYEQYF. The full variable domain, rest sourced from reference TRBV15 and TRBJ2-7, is DAMVIQNPRYQVTQFGKPVTLSCSQTLNHNVMYWYQQKSSQAPKLLFHYYDKDFNNEADTPDNFQSRRPNTSFCFLDIRSPGLGDTAMYLCATSRGLDRLYEQYFGPGTRLTVT.

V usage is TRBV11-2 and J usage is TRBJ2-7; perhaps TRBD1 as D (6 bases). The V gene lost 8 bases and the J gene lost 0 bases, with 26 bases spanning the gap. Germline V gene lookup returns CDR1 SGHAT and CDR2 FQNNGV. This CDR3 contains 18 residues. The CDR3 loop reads CASSDYRETWSPSYEQYF. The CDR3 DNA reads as TGTGCCAGCTCGGATTACAGGGAGACTTGGAGCCCCTCCTACGAGCAGTACTTC.

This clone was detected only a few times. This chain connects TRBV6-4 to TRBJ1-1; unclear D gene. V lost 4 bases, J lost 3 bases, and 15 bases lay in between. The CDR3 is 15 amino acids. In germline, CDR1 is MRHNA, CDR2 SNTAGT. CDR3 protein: CASSAVSIGDTEAFF. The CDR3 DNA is TGTGCCAGCAGTGCGGTGTCTATCGGGGACACTGAAGCTTTCTTT.

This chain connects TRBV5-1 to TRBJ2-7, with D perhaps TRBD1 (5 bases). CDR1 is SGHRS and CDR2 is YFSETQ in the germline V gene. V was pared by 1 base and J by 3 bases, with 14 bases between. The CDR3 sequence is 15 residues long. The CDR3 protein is CASSLFGQGIYEQYF. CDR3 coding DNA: TGCGCCAGCAGCTTGTTCGGTCAGGGAATCTACGAGCAGTACTTC.

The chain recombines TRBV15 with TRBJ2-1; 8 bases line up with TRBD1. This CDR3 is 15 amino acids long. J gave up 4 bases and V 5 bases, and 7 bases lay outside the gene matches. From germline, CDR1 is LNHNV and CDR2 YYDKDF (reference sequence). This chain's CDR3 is CATSPGTGVYNEQFF. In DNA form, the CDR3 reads TGTGCCACCAGCCCTGGGACAGGAGTTTACAATGAGCAGTTCTTC.

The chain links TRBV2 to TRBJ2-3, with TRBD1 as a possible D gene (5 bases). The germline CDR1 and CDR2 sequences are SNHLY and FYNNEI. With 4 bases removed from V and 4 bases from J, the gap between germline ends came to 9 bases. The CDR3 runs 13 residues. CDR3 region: CASSVQGADTQYF. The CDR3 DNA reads TGTGCCAGCAGTGTACAAGGGGCAGATACGCAGTATTTT.

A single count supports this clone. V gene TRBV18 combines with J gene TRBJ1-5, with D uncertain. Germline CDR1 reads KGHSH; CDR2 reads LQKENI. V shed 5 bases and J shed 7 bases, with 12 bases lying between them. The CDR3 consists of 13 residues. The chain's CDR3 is CASSGQKEQPQHF. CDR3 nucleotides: TGTGCCAGCTCAGGTCAGAAGGAGCAGCCCCAGCATTTT.

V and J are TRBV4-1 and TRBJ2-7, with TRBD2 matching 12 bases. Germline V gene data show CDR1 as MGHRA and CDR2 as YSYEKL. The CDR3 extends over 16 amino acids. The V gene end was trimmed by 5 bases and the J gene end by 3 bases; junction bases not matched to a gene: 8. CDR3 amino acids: CASSWRTSGANYEQYF. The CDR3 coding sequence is TGCGCCAGCAGCTGGAGGACTAGCGGGGCCAACTACGAGCAGTACTTC.

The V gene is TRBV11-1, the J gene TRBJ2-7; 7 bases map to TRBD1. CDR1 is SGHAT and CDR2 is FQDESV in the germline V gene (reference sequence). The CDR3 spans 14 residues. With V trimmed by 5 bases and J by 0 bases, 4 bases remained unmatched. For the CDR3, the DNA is TGTGCCAGCAGCGTACGACAGGGCTCCTACGAGCAGTACTTC. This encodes CASSVRQGSYEQYF.

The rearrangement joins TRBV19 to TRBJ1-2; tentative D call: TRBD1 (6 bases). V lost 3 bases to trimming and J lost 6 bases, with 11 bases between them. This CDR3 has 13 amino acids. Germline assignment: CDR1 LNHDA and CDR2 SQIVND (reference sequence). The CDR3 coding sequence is TGTGCCAGTAGTATTGCGGGGGGCGATGGCTACACCTTC. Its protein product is CASSIAGGDGYTF.

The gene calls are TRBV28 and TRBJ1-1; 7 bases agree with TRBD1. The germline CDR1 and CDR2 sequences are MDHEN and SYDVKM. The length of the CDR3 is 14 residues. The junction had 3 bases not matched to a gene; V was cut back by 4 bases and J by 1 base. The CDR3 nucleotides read TGTGCCAGCAGTTCCGGGACAGAGAACACTGAAGCTTTCTTT. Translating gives CASSSGTENTEAFF.

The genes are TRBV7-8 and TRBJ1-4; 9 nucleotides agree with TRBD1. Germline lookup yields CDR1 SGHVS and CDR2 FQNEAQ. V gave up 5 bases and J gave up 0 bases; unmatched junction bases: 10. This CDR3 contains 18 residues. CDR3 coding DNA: TGTGCCAGCAGCGCGGGACAGGGCGCTTATGCAACTAATGAAAAACTGTTTTTT. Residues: CASSAGQGAYATNEKLFF.

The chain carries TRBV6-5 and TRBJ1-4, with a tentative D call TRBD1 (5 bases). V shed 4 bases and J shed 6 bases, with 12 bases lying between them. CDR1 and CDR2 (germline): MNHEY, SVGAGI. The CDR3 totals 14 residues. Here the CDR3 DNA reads TGTGCCAGCAGTTCGGGGGATGGGCATGAAAAACTGTTTTTT. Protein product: CASSSGDGHEKLFF.

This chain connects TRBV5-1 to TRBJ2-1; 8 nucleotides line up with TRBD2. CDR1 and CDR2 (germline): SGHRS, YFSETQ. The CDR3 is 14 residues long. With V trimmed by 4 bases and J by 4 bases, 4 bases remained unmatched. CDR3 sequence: CASSSGGVYNEQFF. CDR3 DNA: TGCGCCAGCAGCAGCGGGGGAGTTTACAATGAGCAGTTCTTC.

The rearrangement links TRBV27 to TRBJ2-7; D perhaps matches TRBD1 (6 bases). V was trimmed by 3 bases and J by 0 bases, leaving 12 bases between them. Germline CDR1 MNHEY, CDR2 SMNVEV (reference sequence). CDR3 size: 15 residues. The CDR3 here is CASSLGADSSYEQYF. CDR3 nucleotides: TGTGCCAGCAGTTTGGGGGCGGACAGCTCCTACGAGCAGTACTTC.

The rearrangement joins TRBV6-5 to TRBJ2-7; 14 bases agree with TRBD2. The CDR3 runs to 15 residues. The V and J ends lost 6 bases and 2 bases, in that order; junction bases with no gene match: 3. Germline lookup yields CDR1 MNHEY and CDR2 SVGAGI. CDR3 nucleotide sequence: TGTGCCAGCAGCTGGACTAGCGGGGGGACCTACGAGCAGTACTTC. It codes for CASSWTSGGTYEQYF.

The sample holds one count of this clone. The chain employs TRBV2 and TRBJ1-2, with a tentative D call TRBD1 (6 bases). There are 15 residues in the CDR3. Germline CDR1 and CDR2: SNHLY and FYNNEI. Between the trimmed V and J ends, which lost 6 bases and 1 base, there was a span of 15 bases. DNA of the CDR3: TGTGCCAGCAGGGGGGCCCGGGGTATTAACTATGGCTACACCTTC. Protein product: CASRGARGINYGYTF.

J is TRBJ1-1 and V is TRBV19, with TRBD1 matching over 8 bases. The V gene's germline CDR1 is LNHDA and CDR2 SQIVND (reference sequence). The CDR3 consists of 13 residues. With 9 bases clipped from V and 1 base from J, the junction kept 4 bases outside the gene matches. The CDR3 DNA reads TGTGCCAGCTCGGACAGGGCGAACACTGAAGCTTTCTTT. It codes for CASSDRANTEAFF.

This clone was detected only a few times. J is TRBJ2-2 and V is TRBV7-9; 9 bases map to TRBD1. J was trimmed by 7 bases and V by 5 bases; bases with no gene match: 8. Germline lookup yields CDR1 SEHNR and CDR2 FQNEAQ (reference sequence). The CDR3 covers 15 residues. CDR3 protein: CASSGDRGISGELFF. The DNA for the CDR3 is TGTGCCAGCAGCGGAGACAGGGGGATTAGCGGGGAGCTGTTTTTT.

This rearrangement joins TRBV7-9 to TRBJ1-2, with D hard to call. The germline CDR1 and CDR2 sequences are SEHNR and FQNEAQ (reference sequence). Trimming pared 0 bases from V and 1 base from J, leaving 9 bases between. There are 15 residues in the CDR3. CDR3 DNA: TGTGCCAGCAGCTTAGCGGGCAGCAATAACTATGGCTACACCTTC. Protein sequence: CASSLAGSNNYGYTF. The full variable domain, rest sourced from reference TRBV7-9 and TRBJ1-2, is DTGVSQNPRHKITKRGQNVTFRCDPISEHNRLYWYRQTLGQGPEFLTYFQNEAQLEKSRLLSDRFSAERPKGSFSTLEIQRTEQGDSAMYLCASSLAGSNNYGYTFGSGTRLTVV.

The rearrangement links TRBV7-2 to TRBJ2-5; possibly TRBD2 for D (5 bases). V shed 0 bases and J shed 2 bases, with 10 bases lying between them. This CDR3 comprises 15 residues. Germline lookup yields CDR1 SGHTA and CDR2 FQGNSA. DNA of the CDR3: TGTGCCAGCAGCTTAGCGGTCCAGCGGCAAGAGACCCAGTACTTC. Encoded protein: CASSLAVQRQETQYF. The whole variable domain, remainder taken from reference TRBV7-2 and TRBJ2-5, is GAGVSQSPSNKVTEKGKDVELRCDPISGHTALYWYRQSLGQGLEFLIYFQGNSAPDKSGLPSDRFSAERTGGSVSTLTIQRTQQEDSAVYLCASSLAVQRQETQYFGPGTRLLVL.

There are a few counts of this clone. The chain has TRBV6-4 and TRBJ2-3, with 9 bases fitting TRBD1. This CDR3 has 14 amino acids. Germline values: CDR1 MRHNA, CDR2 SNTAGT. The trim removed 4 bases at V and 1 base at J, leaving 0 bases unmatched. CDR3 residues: CASSGTGGTDTQYF. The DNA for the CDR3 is TGTGCCAGCAGTGGGACAGGGGGCACAGATACGCAGTATTTT.

The CDR3 reads CASTRGLNTEAFF. The DNA for the CDR3 is TGTGCCTCCACACGGGGGTTGAACACTGAAGCTTTCTTT. The chain has TRBV10-3 and TRBJ1-1, with a tentative D call TRBD1 (5 bases). V lost 11 bases, J lost 0 bases, and 13 bases lay in between. Germline V CDR1 and CDR2: ENHRY, SYGVKD. The CDR3 loop spans 13 amino acids.

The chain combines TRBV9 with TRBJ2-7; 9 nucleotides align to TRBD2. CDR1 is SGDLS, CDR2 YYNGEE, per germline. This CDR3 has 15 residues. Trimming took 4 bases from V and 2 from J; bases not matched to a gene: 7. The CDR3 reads CASSPSGGRAYEQYF. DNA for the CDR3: TGTGCCAGCAGCCCCAGTGGCGGGAGGGCCTACGAGCAGTACTTC. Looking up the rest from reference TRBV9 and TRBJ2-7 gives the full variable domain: DSGVTQTPKHLITATGQRVTLRCSPRSGDLSVYWYQQSLDQGLQFLIQYYNGEERAKGNILERFSAQQFPDLHSELNLSSLELGDSALYFCASSPSGGRAYEQYFGPGTRLTVT.